The present entry profiles one T cell receptor (beta chain) with its context. The record originates from a study of blood T cell repertoires in COVID-19. Turning to the study itself: Collection of acute and convalescent COVID-19 samples took place in the United States, Italy and Spain. PBMCs, B-cell-depleted T cells, or T cells were the source of the cDNA or gDNA that made up the material.

The V and J ends lost 4 bases and 2 bases respectively, with 7 bases between them. Germline-derived CDR1 and CDR2 are SGHRS and YFSETQ. The CDR3 spans 13 residues. Under the authors' procedure: Reference gene primer amplification yielded estimated nucleated cell counts. The protocol was immunoSEQ multiplex PCR, while the TCRdb copy is restricted to in-frame clones and leaves out a portion. Clone size and the V and J calls come from that table; the DNA yielded D and trimming. The sample has over 130,000 clones, 77% seen once; the top ten hold roughly 10%. The sample was peripheral blood. This TCR derives from a woman between 45 and 60 years old with active or convalescent COVID-19. This chain uses TRBV5-1 with TRBJ1-3; D not certain. In DNA, the CDR3 is TGCGCCAGCAGCCGGGAAACTGGAAACACCATATATTTT. Translation: CASSRETGNTIYF.